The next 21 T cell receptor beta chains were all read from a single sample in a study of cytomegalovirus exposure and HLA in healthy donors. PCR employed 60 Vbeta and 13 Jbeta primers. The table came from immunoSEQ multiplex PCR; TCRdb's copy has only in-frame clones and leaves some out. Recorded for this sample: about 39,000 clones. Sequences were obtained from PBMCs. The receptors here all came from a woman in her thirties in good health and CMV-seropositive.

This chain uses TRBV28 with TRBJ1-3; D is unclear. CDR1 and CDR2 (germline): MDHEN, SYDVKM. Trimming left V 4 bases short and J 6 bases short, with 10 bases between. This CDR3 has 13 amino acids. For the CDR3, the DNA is TGTGCCAGCAGTTACCACGCACTAAACACCATATATTTT. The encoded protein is CASSYHALNTIYF.

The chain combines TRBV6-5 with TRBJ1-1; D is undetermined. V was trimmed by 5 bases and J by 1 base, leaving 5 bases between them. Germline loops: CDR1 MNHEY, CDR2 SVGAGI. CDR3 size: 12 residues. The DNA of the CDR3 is TGTGCCAGCAGTAACACGAACACTGAAGCTTTCTTT. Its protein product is CASSNTNTEAFF.

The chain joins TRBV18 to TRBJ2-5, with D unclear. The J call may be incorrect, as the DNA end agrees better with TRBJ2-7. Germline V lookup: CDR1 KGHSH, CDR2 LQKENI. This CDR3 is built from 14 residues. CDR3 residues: CASSPPWSSYEQYF. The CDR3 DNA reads TGTGCCAGCTCACCACCGTGGAGCTCCTACGAGCAGTACTTC.

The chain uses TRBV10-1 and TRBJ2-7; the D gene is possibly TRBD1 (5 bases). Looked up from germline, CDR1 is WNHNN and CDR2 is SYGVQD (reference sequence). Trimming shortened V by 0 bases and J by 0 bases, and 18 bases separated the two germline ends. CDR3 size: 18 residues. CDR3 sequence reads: CASSESNRGSRFSYEQYF. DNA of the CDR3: TGCGCCAGCAGTGAGTCGAATAGGGGCAGCCGATTCTCCTACGAGCAGTACTTC.

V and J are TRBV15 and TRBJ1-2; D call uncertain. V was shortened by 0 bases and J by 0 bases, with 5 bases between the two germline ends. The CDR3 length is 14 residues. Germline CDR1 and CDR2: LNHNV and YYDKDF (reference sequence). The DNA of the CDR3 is TGTGCCACCAGCAGAGATCCGGCTAACTATGGCTACACCTTC. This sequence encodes CATSRDPANYGYTF.

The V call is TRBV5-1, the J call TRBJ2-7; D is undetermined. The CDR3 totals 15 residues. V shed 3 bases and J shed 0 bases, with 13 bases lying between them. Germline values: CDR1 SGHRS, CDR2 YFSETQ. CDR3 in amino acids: CASSSPGPISYEQYF. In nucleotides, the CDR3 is TGCGCCAGCAGCTCTCCAGGCCCCATCTCCTACGAGCAGTACTTC.

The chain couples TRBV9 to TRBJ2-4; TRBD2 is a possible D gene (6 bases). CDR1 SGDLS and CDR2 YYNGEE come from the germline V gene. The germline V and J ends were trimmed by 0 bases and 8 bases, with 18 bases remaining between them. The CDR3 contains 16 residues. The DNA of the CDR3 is TGTGCCAGCAGCGTAGGAAGCGGGTCGGCGGTGGACATTCAGTACTTC. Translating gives CASSVGSGSAVDIQYF.

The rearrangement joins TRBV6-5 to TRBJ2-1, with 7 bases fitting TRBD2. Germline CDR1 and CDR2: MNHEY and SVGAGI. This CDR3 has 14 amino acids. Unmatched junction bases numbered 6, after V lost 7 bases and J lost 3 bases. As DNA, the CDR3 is TGTGCCAGCAAGGGAGCGGGGCTCTACAATGAGCAGTTCTTC. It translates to CASKGAGLYNEQFF.

The CDR3 coding sequence is TGTGCCAGCAGCTTAGAAGGCCAGGGGAACACTGAAGCTTTCTTT. It is translated as CASSLEGQGNTEAFF. This chain joins TRBV7-9 and TRBJ1-1; a weak D match, TRBD1 (5 bases). The germline V gene encodes CDR1 SEHNR and CDR2 FQNEAQ (reference sequence). There are 15 residues in the CDR3. V lost 1 base and J 1 base, leaving 10 bases between the germline ends.

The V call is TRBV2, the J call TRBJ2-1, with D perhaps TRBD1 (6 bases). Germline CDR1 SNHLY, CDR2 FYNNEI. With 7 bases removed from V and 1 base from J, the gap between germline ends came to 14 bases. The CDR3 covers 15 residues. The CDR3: CASTRLQGSYNEQFF. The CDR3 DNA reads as TGTGCCAGCACAAGATTACAGGGATCCTACAATGAGCAGTTCTTC.

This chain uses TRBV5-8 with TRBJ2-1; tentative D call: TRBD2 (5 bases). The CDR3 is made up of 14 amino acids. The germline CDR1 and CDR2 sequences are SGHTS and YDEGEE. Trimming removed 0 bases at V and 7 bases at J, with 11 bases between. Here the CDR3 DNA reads TGTGCCAGCAGCTTGGGGGGAGCCAAGAATGAGCAGTTCTTC. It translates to CASSLGGAKNEQFF.

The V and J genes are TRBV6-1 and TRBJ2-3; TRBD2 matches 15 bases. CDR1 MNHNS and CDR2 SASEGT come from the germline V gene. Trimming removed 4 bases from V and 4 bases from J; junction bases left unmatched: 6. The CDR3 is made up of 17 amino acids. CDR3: CASSGTSGGAVADTQYF. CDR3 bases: TGTGCCAGCAGTGGGACTAGCGGGGGGGCCGTGGCAGATACGCAGTATTTT.

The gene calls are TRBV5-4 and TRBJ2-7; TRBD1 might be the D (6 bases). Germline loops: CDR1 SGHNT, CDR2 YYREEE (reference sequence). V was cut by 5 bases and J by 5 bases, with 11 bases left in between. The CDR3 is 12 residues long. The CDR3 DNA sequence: TGTGCCAGCAGTTACAGGGTAAACGAGCAGTACTTC. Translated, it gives CASSYRVNEQYF.

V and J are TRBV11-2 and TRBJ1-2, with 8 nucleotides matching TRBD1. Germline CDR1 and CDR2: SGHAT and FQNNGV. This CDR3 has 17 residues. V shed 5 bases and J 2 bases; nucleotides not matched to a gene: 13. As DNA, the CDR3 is TGTGCCAGCAGCATTAATCTGGGCAGGGGGCGAAACTATGGCTACACCTTC. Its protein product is CASSINLGRGRNYGYTF.

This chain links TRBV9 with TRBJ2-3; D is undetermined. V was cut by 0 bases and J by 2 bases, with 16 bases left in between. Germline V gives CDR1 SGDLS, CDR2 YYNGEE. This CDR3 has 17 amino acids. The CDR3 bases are TGTGCCAGCAGCGTAGGACTCACCCGCCCCACCACAGATACGCAGTATTTT. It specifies CASSVGLTRPTTDTQYF.

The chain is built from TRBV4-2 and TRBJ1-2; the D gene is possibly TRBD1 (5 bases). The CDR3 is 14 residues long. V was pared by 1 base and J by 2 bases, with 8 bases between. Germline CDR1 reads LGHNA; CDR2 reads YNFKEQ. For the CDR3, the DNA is TGTGCCAGCAGCCAAGTGGGGGGAAACTATGGCTACACCTTC. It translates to CASSQVGGNYGYTF.

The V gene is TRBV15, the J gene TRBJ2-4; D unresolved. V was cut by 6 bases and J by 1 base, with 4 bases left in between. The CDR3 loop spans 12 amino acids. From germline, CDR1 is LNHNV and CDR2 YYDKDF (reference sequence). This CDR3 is CATSHAKNIQYF. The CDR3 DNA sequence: TGTGCCACCAGTCATGCCAAAAACATTCAGTACTTC. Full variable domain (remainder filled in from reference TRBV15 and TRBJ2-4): DAMVIQNPRYQVTQFGKPVTLSCSQTLNHNVMYWYQQKSSQAPKLLFHYYDKDFNNEADTPDNFQSRRPNTSFCFLDIRSPGLGDTAMYLCATSHAKNIQYFGAGTRLSVL.

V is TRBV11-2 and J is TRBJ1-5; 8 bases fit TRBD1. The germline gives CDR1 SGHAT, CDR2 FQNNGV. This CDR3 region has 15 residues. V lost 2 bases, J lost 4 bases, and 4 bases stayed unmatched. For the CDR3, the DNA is TGTGCCAGCAGCTTATCAGACAGGGGTAATCAGCCCCAGCATTTT. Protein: CASSLSDRGNQPQHF.

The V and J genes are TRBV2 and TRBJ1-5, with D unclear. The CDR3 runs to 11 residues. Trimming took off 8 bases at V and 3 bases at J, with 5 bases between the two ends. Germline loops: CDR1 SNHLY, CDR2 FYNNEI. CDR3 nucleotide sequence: TGTGCCAGCGGCAACAATCAGCCCCAGCATTTT. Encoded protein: CASGNNQPQHF.

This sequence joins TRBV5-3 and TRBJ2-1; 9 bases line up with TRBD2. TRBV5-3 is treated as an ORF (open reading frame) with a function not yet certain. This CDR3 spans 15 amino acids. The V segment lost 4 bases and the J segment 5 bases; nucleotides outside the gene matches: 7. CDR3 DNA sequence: TGTGCCAGAAGCGGGACGGGACTAGCTAACAATGAGCAGTTCTTC. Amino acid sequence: CARSGTGLANNEQFF.

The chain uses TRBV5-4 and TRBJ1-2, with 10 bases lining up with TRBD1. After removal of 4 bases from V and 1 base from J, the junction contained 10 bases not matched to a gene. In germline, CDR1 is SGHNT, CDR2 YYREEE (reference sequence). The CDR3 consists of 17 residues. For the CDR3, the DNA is TGTGCCAGCAGCGTATCCAGAGGGACAGGGGTTAACTATGGCTACACCTTC. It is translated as CASSVSRGTGVNYGYTF.